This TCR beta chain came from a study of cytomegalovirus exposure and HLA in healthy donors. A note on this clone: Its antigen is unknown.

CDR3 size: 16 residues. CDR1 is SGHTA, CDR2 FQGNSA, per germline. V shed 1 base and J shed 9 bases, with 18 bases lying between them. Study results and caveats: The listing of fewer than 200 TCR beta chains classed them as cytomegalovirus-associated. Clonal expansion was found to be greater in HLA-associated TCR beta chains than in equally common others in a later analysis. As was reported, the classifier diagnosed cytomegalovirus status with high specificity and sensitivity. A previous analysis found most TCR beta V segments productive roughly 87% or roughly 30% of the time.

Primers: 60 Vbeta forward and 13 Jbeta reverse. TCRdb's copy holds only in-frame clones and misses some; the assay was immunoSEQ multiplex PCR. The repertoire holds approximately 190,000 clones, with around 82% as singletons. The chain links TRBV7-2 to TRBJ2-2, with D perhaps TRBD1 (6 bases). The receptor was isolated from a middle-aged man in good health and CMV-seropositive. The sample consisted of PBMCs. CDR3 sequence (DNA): TGTGCCAGCAGCTTAGGGGGGCATCCTAGGGGCCGGGAGCTGTTTTTT. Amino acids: CASSLGGHPRGRELFF.